This T cell receptor beta chain stems from a study of cytomegalovirus exposure and HLA in healthy donors. Study-wide points: Clonal expansion was found to be greater in HLA-associated TCR beta chains than in equally common others in a later analysis.

Of note for this clone: Its target is unknown.

PCR used 60 Vbeta primers and 13 Jbeta primers. TCRdb's table, derived via immunoSEQ multiplex PCR, lists solely in-frame clones and lacks some. Of around 140,000 clones listed, approximately 84% are singletons. This TCR was recovered from a woman aged 55-69 years in good health and CMV-seropositive. The sample was PBMCs.

CDR3 sequence: CASSLDRSSYEQYF. DNA for the CDR3: TGTGCCAGCTCACTAGACAGGTCCTCCTACGAGCAGTACTTC. The chain is built from TRBV18 and TRBJ2-7; D perhaps matches TRBD1 (6 bases). V was shortened by 4 bases and J by 0 bases, with 10 bases between the two germline ends. This CDR3 has 14 amino acids. The germline CDR1 and CDR2 sequences are KGHSH and LQKENI.